Listed below are T cell receptor beta chains from one sample, sequenced in a study of cytomegalovirus exposure and HLA in healthy donors. Data came from immunoSEQ multiplex PCR; TCRdb stores just in-frame clones and leaves some out. The repertoire consists of approximately 230,000 clones, with roughly 90% occurring once and the leading ten covering 9.5% to 15%. The sample was PBMCs. These receptors were obtained from a young man in good health and CMV-seropositive. The CDR3 runs from the conserved cysteine through the conserved F or W. A D gene is named only where the DNA matches it firmly. Expanded clones get a size class; other rows say once, few or many, or leave the size out.

clone size: .; V gene: TRBV6-8; D gene: TRBD1; J gene: TRBJ2-7; CDR3 protein: CAIQGGSYEQYF; CDR3 DNA: TGTGCCATACAGGGGGGAAGCTACGAGCAGTACTTC
clone size: few; V gene: TRBV7-9; D gene: .; J gene: TRBJ2-7; CDR3 protein: CASSLRWGGGEDEQYF; CDR3 DNA: TGTGCCAGCAGCTTAAGGTGGGGAGGGGGCGAGGACGAGCAGTACTTC
clone size: .; V gene: TRBV15; D gene: TRBD2; J gene: TRBJ2-7; CDR3 protein: CATSRFSGTSLYEQYF; CDR3 DNA: TGTGCCACCAGCAGATTTTCCGGGACTAGCCTCTACGAGCAGTACTTC
clone size: .; V gene: TRBV6-6; D gene: TRBD2; J gene: TRBJ2-7; CDR3 protein: CASRPSGSSYEQYF; CDR3 DNA: TGTGCCAGCAGACCTAGCGGGAGCTCCTACGAGCAGTACTTC
clone size: .; V gene: TRBV7-2; D gene: .; J gene: TRBJ2-7; CDR3 protein: CASSPSLASYEQYF; CDR3 DNA: TGTGCCAGCAGCCCGTCACTAGCTTCCTACGAGCAGTACTTC
clone size: once; V gene: TRBV5-6; D gene: .; J gene: TRBJ1-2; CDR3 protein: CASSSAGGDTF; CDR3 DNA: TGTGCCAGCAGCTCGGCAGGTGGGGACACCTTC
clone size: .; V gene: TRBV27; D gene: TRBD1; J gene: TRBJ1-2; CDR3 protein: CASSGTGGSYGYTF; CDR3 DNA: TGTGCCAGCAGCGGGACAGGGGGCAGCTATGGCTACACCTTC
clone size: .; V gene: TRBV27; D gene: .; J gene: TRBJ1-1; CDR3 protein: CASSLSRDNTEAFF; CDR3 DNA: TGTGCCAGCAGTTTGTCCAGGGACAACACTGAAGCTTTCTTT
clone size: .; V gene: TRBV5-1; D gene: .; J gene: TRBJ2-2; CDR3 protein: CASSLMVTGELFF; CDR3 DNA: TGCGCCAGCAGCTTAATGGTCACCGGGGAGCTGTTTTTT
clone size: .; V gene: TRBV19; D gene: .; J gene: TRBJ1-2; CDR3 protein: CASSIGSRSSYGYTF; CDR3 DNA: TGTGCCAGTAGTATCGGCAGCCGAAGCTCCTATGGCTACACCTTC
clone size: .; V gene: TRBV10-3; D gene: .; J gene: TRBJ1-5; CDR3 protein: CAISVGQGDQPQHF; CDR3 DNA: TGTGCCATCAGTGTGGGCCAGGGCGATCAGCCCCAGCATTTT
clone size: few; V gene: TRBV7-2; D gene: .; J gene: TRBJ2-7; CDR3 protein: CASSFNFATGEQYF; CDR3 DNA: TGTGCCAGCAGCTTCAATTTCGCCACAGGCGAGCAGTACTTC
clone size: .; V gene: TRBV5-6; D gene: .; J gene: TRBJ1-1; CDR3 protein: CASRTHGAGNTEAFF; CDR3 DNA: TGTGCCAGCAGAACGCATGGGGCGGGGAACACTGAAGCTTTCTTT
clone size: .; V gene: TRBV30; D gene: TRBD2; J gene: TRBJ2-2; CDR3 protein: CASVGEGMTGELFF; CDR3 DNA: TGTGCTTCGGTGGGGGAGGGCATGACCGGGGAGCTGTTTTTT